In its sample, the clone carrying this T cell receptor beta chain was seen once. Its target is not known. Baseline was the first blood sampling point, followed by cycle 4 day 1 and cycle 7 day 1. The data originate from a study of OX40 agonist ivuxolimab in advanced cancers. Study context: Recorded diagnoses for dose-escalation patients were hepatocellular carcinoma, melanoma, renal cell or head and neck cancer.

Points from the study as a whole: Partial responders treated at 0.1-3.0 mg/kg exhibited clonal expansion among the lowest measured.

Sequencing used immunoSEQ multiplex PCR; TCRdb keeps in-frame clones, though not all of them. The sample consists of roughly 63,000 clones, 80% to 90% of them appearing once. Trimming stripped 3 bases from V and 0 bases from J, with 7 bases between. The germline V gene encodes CDR1 SGHKS and CDR2 YYEKEE (reference sequence). CDR3 size: 14 residues. The rearrangement links TRBV5-5 to TRBJ2-1, with unresolved D. The TCR sequence derives from an adult with an advanced solid tumor such as melanoma, head and neck, liver or kidney cancer. The sequencing here drew on CD4+ or CD8+ T cells sorted from blood, taken in a trial of the OX40 agonist ivuxolimab. The DNA of the CDR3 is TGTGCCAGCAGCTGGGCCGTCTCCTACAATGAGCAGTTCTTC. It is translated as CASSWAVSYNEQFF.